The 15 T cell receptor beta chains given below trace back to one sample, sequenced in a study of blood T cell repertoires in COVID-19. The repertoire was sequenced with immunoSEQ multiplex PCR; TCRdb's copy has only in-frame clones and lacks some. In the table there are approximately 81,000 clones, around 82% of which are singletons. The specimen was peripheral blood. The receptors originated from a human donor in a cohort sampled during active COVID-19.

This clone was found a few times. This sequence joins TRBV2 and TRBJ1-5; perhaps TRBD1 as D (6 bases). CDR1 and CDR2 (germline): SNHLY, FYNNEI. Trimming removed 6 bases at V and 3 bases at J, with 9 bases between. The CDR3 sequence is 13 residues long. The CDR3 DNA is TGTGCCAGCAGACAGGGACCCAATCAGCCCCAGCATTTT. Translation gives CASRQGPNQPQHF.

This sequence joins TRBV7-9 and TRBJ1-2; tentative D call: TRBD1 (5 bases). V was clipped by 2 bases and J by 6 bases, with 16 bases between them. The CDR3 has 15 amino acids. Per the germline V gene, CDR1 is SEHNR and CDR2 is FQNEAQ (reference sequence). The CDR3 nucleotides read TGTGCCAGCAGCTTACTTGAGGGGACTTTACATGGCTACACCTTC. It codes for CASSLLEGTLHGYTF.

The CDR3 sequence: CASTGGPSSYEQYF. DNA for the CDR3: TGTGCCAGCACGGGCGGGCCAAGCTCCTACGAGCAGTACTTC. The genes are TRBV2 and TRBJ2-7, with a weak D call TRBD2 (5 bases). The germline V gene encodes CDR1 SNHLY and CDR2 FYNNEI. V lost 7 bases to trimming and J lost 0 bases, with 13 bases between them. The CDR3 sequence is 14 residues long. Using reference TRBV2 and TRBJ2-7 for the parts outside the CDR3, the full variable domain is EPEVTQTPSHQVTQMGQEVILRCVPISNHLYFYWYRQILGQKVEFLVSFYNNEISEKSEIFDDQFSVERPDGSNFTLKIRSTKLEDSAMYFCASTGGPSSYEQYFGPGTRLTVT.

V is TRBV9 and J is TRBJ1-2; 12 positions match TRBD1. The ends lost 0 bases at V and 7 bases at J; junction bases unmatched: 7. The CDR3 has 16 amino acids. Germline lookup yields CDR1 SGDLS and CDR2 YYNGEE. CDR3 sequence reads: CASSVGGGTGGFGYTF. CDR3 DNA sequence: TGTGCCAGCAGCGTAGGGGGTGGGACAGGGGGCTTTGGCTACACCTTC. The whole variable domain, remainder taken from reference TRBV9 and TRBJ1-2, is DSGVTQTPKHLITATGQRVTLRCSPRSGDLSVYWYQQSLDQGLQFLIQYYNGEERAKGNILERFSAQQFPDLHSELNLSSLELGDSALYFCASSVGGGTGGFGYTFGSGTRLTVV.

This sequence joins TRBV12-3 or TRBV12-4 and TRBJ1-2; a weak D match, TRBD1 (5 bases). Trimming shortened V by 7 bases and J by 8 bases, and 17 bases separated the two germline ends. The CDR3 totals 13 residues. The CDR3 DNA is TGTGCCAGCACCCCGGCAGCCTCAGGGGGCTACACCTTC. It translates to CASTPAASGGYTF.

The chain is built from TRBV11-2 and TRBJ1-2; D uncertain. Per germline, CDR1 SGHAT and CDR2 FQNNGV. The CDR3 loop spans 14 amino acids. Deletions cut 6 bases from V and 7 bases from J, with 18 bases between. Here the CDR3 DNA reads TGTGCCAGCAGACCGATCCCGAGGTCTGGTGGCTACACCTTC. It specifies CASRPIPRSGGYTF.

A word on this clone: A junction boundary mismatches the germline segment, possibly from a read error. The gene calls are TRBV9 and TRBJ2-5; 12 positions agree with TRBD2. CDR3 size: 17 residues. The germline V gene has CDR1 SGDLS and CDR2 YYNGEE. This CDR3 is CASSVAGRLAGEESQYF. The CDR3 DNA reads as TGTGCCAGCAGCGTAGCGGGCCGACTAGCGGGGGAAGAGAGCCAGTACTTC.

The genes are TRBV5-1 and TRBJ1-4; perhaps TRBD1 as D (5 bases). The CDR3 is made up of 16 amino acids. Trimming took 4 bases from V and 7 from J, leaving 20 bases between them. Germline V gene lookup returns CDR1 SGHRS and CDR2 YFSETQ. In nucleotides, the CDR3 is TGCGCCAGCAGCCGGGGTGGCCGGGACGGGAGTGAAAAACTGTTTTTT. Its protein is CASSRGGRDGSEKLFF. The entire variable domain, with the rest obtained from reference TRBV5-1 and TRBJ1-4, is as follows: KAGVTQTPRYLIKTRGQQVTLSCSPISGHRSVSWYQQTPGQGLQFLFEYFSETQRNKGNFPGRFSGRQFSNSRSEMNVSTLELGDSALYLCASSRGGRDGSEKLFFGSGTQLSVL.

The rearrangement links TRBV9 to TRBJ2-7, with D maybe TRBD1 (6 bases). Trimming pared 0 bases from V and 6 bases from J, leaving 13 bases between. CDR3 length equals 14 residues. CDR1 is SGDLS, CDR2 YYNGEE, per germline. CDR3 protein: CASSVAPLGGEQYF. In nucleotides, the CDR3 is TGTGCCAGCAGCGTAGCCCCCCTAGGGGGCGAGCAGTACTTC. The complete variable domain, with remaining parts taken from reference TRBV9 and TRBJ2-7, reads DSGVTQTPKHLITATGQRVTLRCSPRSGDLSVYWYQQSLDQGLQFLIQYYNGEERAKGNILERFSAQQFPDLHSELNLSSLELGDSALYFCASSVAPLGGEQYFGPGTRLTVT.

A single count supports this clone. The chain employs TRBV6-5 and TRBJ2-1, with a possible D match to TRBD2 (7 bases). The CDR3 sequence is 15 residues long. V lost 4 bases, J lost 7 bases, and 17 bases lay in between. Germline-derived CDR1 and CDR2 are MNHEY and SVGAGI. CDR3 sequence reads: CASSSLGGGSNEQFF. Here the CDR3 DNA reads TGTGCCAGCAGTTCCTTGGGGGGGGGCTCGAATGAGCAGTTCTTC.

This clone is a singleton in its sample. This rearrangement joins TRBV5-1 to TRBJ1-5, with 7 bases aligning to TRBD1. V lost 0 bases to trimming and J lost 5 bases; unmatched junction nucleotides: 5. CDR3 length equals 15 residues. Germline V gene data show CDR1 as SGHRS and CDR2 as YFSETQ. The CDR3 spells CASSLDGTAHQPQHF. The CDR3 region has the DNA TGCGCCAGCAGCTTGGACGGGACAGCCCATCAGCCCCAGCATTTT.

The chain is built from TRBV6-1 and TRBJ1-5; D is possibly TRBD1 (5 bases). The germline gives CDR1 MNHNS, CDR2 SASEGT. This CDR3 comprises 14 residues. V was cut by 1 base and J by 4 bases, with 8 bases left in between. The CDR3 DNA follows: TGTGCCAGCAGTGAAGAGGACACTAATCAGCCCCAGCATTTT. This codes for CASSEEDTNQPQHF.

The V call is TRBV5-4, the J call TRBJ1-2; 9 bases are shared with TRBD1. V lost 5 bases, J lost 4 bases, and 6 bases stayed unmatched. The CDR3 is 14 residues long. Germline V lookup: CDR1 SGHNT, CDR2 YYREEE (reference sequence). As DNA, the CDR3 is TGTGCCAGCAGGTTGACAGGGGGTGCCTATGGCTACACCTTC. Its protein is CASRLTGGAYGYTF.

The chain recombines TRBV27 with TRBJ2-7; 10 nucleotides line up with TRBD2. CDR3 length equals 15 residues. V was pared by 7 bases and J by 1 base, with 7 bases of the junction left unmatched. Per the germline V gene, CDR1 is MNHEY and CDR2 is SMNVEV (reference sequence). The CDR3 region has the DNA TGTGCCAGCACCGAACTAGCGGGGAGTTCCTACGAGCAGTACTTC. Protein product: CASTELAGSSYEQYF.

The genes are TRBV5-1 and TRBJ2-7, with TRBD1 identical over 10 bases. The germline gives CDR1 SGHRS, CDR2 YFSETQ. This CDR3 region has 14 residues. With V trimmed by 4 bases and J by 6 bases, 7 bases remained unmatched. Here the CDR3 reads CASSRDRGLSEQYF. For the CDR3, the DNA is TGCGCCAGCAGCCGGGACAGGGGTTTATCCGAGCAGTACTTC.